This paragraph reports one TCR beta chain. The junction differs from germline at one of its ends, possibly a read error. This CDR3 is 13 amino acids long. From germline, CDR1 is SGHVS and CDR2 FQNEAQ. The record originates from a study of OX40 agonist ivuxolimab in advanced cancers. As for the study in general: Each dose-escalation patient presented with hepatocellular carcinoma, melanoma, renal cell or head and neck cancer.

Method: immunoSEQ multiplex PCR; TCRdb's copy keeps in-frame clones and lacks some. There are roughly 75,000 clones in the sample; roughly 84% occur only once, and over 5% lies in the top ten. The TCR sequence derives from an adult with an advanced solid tumor such as melanoma, head and neck, liver or kidney cancer. Here the sequenced sample was CD4+ or CD8+ T cells sorted from blood, taken in a trial of the OX40 agonist ivuxolimab. The J gene is TRBJ1-5, the V gene TRBV7-8; D remains ambiguous. As DNA, the CDR3 is TGTGCCAGCAGCCCATCTCTGCAGACTTCGATGTATTTT. Translated, it gives CASSPSLQTSMYF.